This is a list of T cell receptor beta chains from one sample in a study of blood T cell repertoires in COVID-19. Generated by immunoSEQ multiplex PCR, the TCRdb table keeps only in-frame clones and is missing some. Found here are about 180,000 clones, around 85% of them singletons; the top ten hold over 9.5%. Material: peripheral blood. These receptors were obtained from a human donor with active or convalescent COVID-19. The donor label of this sample is uncertain. CDR3s include the opening cysteine and the closing phenylalanine or tryptophan. The D gene is left open where the match is weak. Part of the rows lack a size; the others show once, few, many or a class for expanded clones.

J gene: TRBJ1-1
V gene: TRBV7-9
D gene: TRBD1
clone size: few
CDR3 protein: CASSLRPGGLDTEAFF
CDR3 DNA: TGTGCCAGCAGCTTAAGGCCAGGGGGCTTGGACACTGAAGCTTTCTTT

J gene: TRBJ1-4
V gene: TRBV19
D gene: NA
clone size: NA
CDR3 protein: CASSIMLTRLDEKLFF
CDR3 DNA: TGTGCCAGTAGTATAATGTTGACGAGGTTGGATGAAAAACTGTTTTTT

J gene: TRBJ1-1
V gene: TRBV19
D gene: NA
clone size: NA
CDR3 protein: CASSISGGGAFF
CDR3 DNA: TGTGCCAGTAGTATTTCAGGTGGAGGAGCTTTCTTT

J gene: TRBJ2-7
V gene: TRBV18
D gene: NA
clone size: NA
CDR3 protein: CASSPGGYEQYF
CDR3 DNA: TGTGCCAGCTCACCCGGGGGCTACGAGCAGTACTTC

J gene: TRBJ2-1
V gene: TRBV6-5
D gene: TRBD1
clone size: NA
CDR3 protein: CASRDPGQGDEQFF
CDR3 DNA: TGTGCCAGCAGGGATCCGGGACAGGGGGATGAGCAGTTCTTC

J gene: TRBJ2-1
V gene: TRBV2
D gene: TRBD2
clone size: few
CDR3 protein: CASSSGTSGVTEQFF
CDR3 DNA: TGTGCCAGCAGCTCCGGGACTAGCGGGGTGACTGAGCAGTTCTTC

J gene: TRBJ1-2
V gene: TRBV19
D gene: NA
clone size: NA
CDR3 protein: CASSIDGRSYHTNYGYTF
CDR3 DNA: TGTGCCAGTAGTATAGATGGCAGGTCCTACCATACTAACTATGGCTACACCTTC

J gene: TRBJ2-6
V gene: TRBV4-3
D gene: TRBD2
clone size: NA
CDR3 protein: CASSQEGGSSGANVLTF
CDR3 DNA: TGCGCCAGCAGCCAAGAGGGAGGGAGCTCTGGGGCCAACGTCCTGACTTTC

J gene: TRBJ2-7
V gene: TRBV20-1
D gene: NA
clone size: NA
CDR3 protein: CSAKSGHEQYF
CDR3 DNA: TGCAGTGCCAAGTCTGGGCACGAGCAGTACTTC

J gene: TRBJ2-1
V gene: TRBV27
D gene: NA
clone size: NA
CDR3 protein: CASRREGSNEQFF
CDR3 DNA: TGTGCCAGCAGACGAGAGGGTAGCAATGAGCAGTTCTTC

J gene: TRBJ1-2
V gene: TRBV19
D gene: NA
clone size: NA
CDR3 protein: CASSIDYSGTPGGYTF
CDR3 DNA: TGTGCCAGTAGTATAGATTACTCCGGGACACCGGGGGGCTACACCTTC

J gene: TRBJ2-1
V gene: TRBV9
D gene: NA
clone size: NA
CDR3 protein: CASSDPIRGNSYNEQFF
CDR3 DNA: TGTGCCAGCAGCGACCCCATACGGGGGAACTCCTACAATGAGCAGTTCTTC

J gene: TRBJ2-3
V gene: TRBV7-2
D gene: NA
clone size: NA
CDR3 protein: CASSLGATDTQYF
CDR3 DNA: TGTGCCAGCAGCTTAGGGGCCACAGATACGCAGTATTTT

J gene: TRBJ2-5
V gene: TRBV9
D gene: TRBD2
clone size: NA
CDR3 protein: CASSVAPGGGLGTQYF
CDR3 DNA: TGTGCCAGCAGCGTAGCCCCCGGGGGGGGATTAGGGACCCAGTACTTC

J gene: TRBJ2-7
V gene: TRBV9
D gene: NA
clone size: NA
CDR3 protein: CAIQEGPKVVYEQYF
CDR3 DNA: TGTGCCATACAGGAGGGACCCAAGGTTGTGTACGAGCAGTACTTC

J gene: TRBJ2-4
V gene: TRBV27
D gene: NA
clone size: NA
CDR3 protein: CASSLTVAKNIQYF
CDR3 DNA: TGTGCCAGCAGTTTAACGGTAGCCAAAAACATTCAGTACTTC

J gene: TRBJ2-7
V gene: TRBV7-9
D gene: NA
clone size: NA
CDR3 protein: CASSLVEAGSSYEQYF
CDR3 DNA: TGTGCCAGCAGCTTGGTTGAGGCGGGATCCTCCTACGAGCAGTACTTC

J gene: TRBJ2-6
V gene: TRBV10-1
D gene: TRBD1
clone size: NA
CDR3 protein: CASSVGQAPLANVLTF
CDR3 DNA: TGCGCCAGCAGTGTAGGACAGGCCCCCCTGGCCAACGTCCTGACTTTC

J gene: TRBJ2-7
V gene: TRBV23-1
D gene: TRBD1
clone size: NA
CDR3 protein: CASSQSHQQGDRGEQYF
CDR3 DNA: TGCGCCAGCAGTCAATCCCACCAACAGGGAGACAGGGGGGAGCAGTACTTC

J gene: TRBJ2-2
V gene: TRBV6-2/TRBV6-3
D gene: NA
clone size: NA
CDR3 protein: CASSYLVGVSGELFF
CDR3 DNA: TGTGCCAGCAGTTACCTAGTTGGTGTGTCCGGGGAGCTGTTTTTT

J gene: TRBJ2-1
V gene: TRBV13
D gene: TRBD2
clone size: NA
CDR3 protein: CASSSRGGSYNEQFF
CDR3 DNA: TGTGCCAGCAGCTCCCGGGGGGGCTCCTACAATGAGCAGTTCTTC

J gene: TRBJ2-3
V gene: TRBV9
D gene: TRBD2
clone size: NA
CDR3 protein: CASSVEGLAGTDTQYF
CDR3 DNA: TGTGCCAGCAGCGTAGAAGGACTAGCAGGCACAGATACGCAGTATTTT

J gene: TRBJ1-1
V gene: TRBV5-4
D gene: NA
clone size: NA
CDR3 protein: CASSNPQGRGTEAFF
CDR3 DNA: TGTGCCAGCAGCAACCCCCAGGGTAGGGGCACTGAAGCTTTCTTT

J gene: TRBJ1-1
V gene: TRBV27
D gene: NA
clone size: NA
CDR3 protein: CASRRWFGTEAFF
CDR3 DNA: TGTGCCAGCAGGAGGTGGTTCGGCACTGAAGCTTTCTTT

J gene: TRBJ1-5
V gene: TRBV5-6
D gene: NA
clone size: NA
CDR3 protein: CASSLAAGYQPQHF
CDR3 DNA: TGTGCCAGCAGCTTGGCGGCAGGGTATCAGCCCCAGCATTTT

J gene: TRBJ1-1
V gene: TRBV6-2/TRBV6-3
D gene: TRBD1
clone size: once
CDR3 protein: CASRPHRTGTFTMGTEAFF
CDR3 DNA: TGTGCCAGCAGGCCTCACAGGACAGGGACATTTACGATGGGCACTGAAGCTTTCTTT

J gene: TRBJ1-1
V gene: TRBV10-3
D gene: NA
clone size: NA
CDR3 protein: CATRARDTEAFF
CDR3 DNA: TGTGCCACTAGGGCGAGGGATACTGAAGCTTTCTTT

J gene: TRBJ2-3
V gene: TRBV28
D gene: NA
clone size: NA
CDR3 protein: CASSLLASGTDTQYF
CDR3 DNA: TGTGCCAGCAGTTTACTGGCTAGCGGCACAGATACGCAGTATTTT

J gene: TRBJ2-3
V gene: TRBV24-1
D gene: TRBD2
clone size: NA
CDR3 protein: CATSDLSGGRPDTQYF
CDR3 DNA: TGTGCCACCAGTGACCTTAGCGGGGGAAGGCCAGATACGCAGTATTTT

J gene: TRBJ2-1
V gene: TRBV5-1
D gene: TRBD2
clone size: NA
CDR3 protein: CASSLGETSGRYNEQFF
CDR3 DNA: TGCGCCAGCAGCTTGGGAGAAACTAGCGGGAGGTACAATGAGCAGTTCTTC

J gene: TRBJ2-5
V gene: TRBV4-2
D gene: NA
clone size: NA
CDR3 protein: CASSQDHGTSRTQYF
CDR3 DNA: TGTGCCAGCAGCCAAGATCACGGGACTTCCAGGACCCAGTACTTC

J gene: TRBJ2-2
V gene: TRBV14
D gene: TRBD1
clone size: few
CDR3 protein: CASSRAGWPGQGMTGELFF
CDR3 DNA: TGTGCCAGCAGCCGTGCCGGGTGGCCGGGACAGGGAATGACCGGGGAGCTGTTTTTT

J gene: TRBJ2-2
V gene: TRBV7-3
D gene: TRBD1
clone size: NA
CDR3 protein: CASSLTKGQGNTGELFF
CDR3 DNA: TGTGCCAGCAGCTTGACCAAGGGACAGGGGAACACCGGGGAGCTGTTTTTT

J gene: TRBJ2-1
V gene: TRBV14
D gene: NA
clone size: NA
CDR3 protein: CASSQISRLSNEQFF
CDR3 DNA: TGTGCCAGCAGCCAAATCTCCAGGTTAAGCAATGAGCAGTTCTTC

J gene: TRBJ1-6
V gene: TRBV30
D gene: NA
clone size: NA
CDR3 protein: CAWRPPGYSPLHF
CDR3 DNA: TGTGCCTGGAGGCCCCCGGGATATTCACCCCTCCACTTT

J gene: TRBJ2-5
V gene: TRBV5-1
D gene: NA
clone size: NA
CDR3 protein: CASSLAREETQYF
CDR3 DNA: TGCGCCAGCAGCTTGGCCCGAGAAGAGACCCAGTACTTC

J gene: TRBJ2-3
V gene: TRBV7-9
D gene: TRBD1
clone size: NA
CDR3 protein: CASRMGQGIDTQYF
CDR3 DNA: TGTGCCAGCAGGATGGGACAGGGGATCGATACGCAGTATTTT

J gene: TRBJ2-1
V gene: TRBV7-9
D gene: NA
clone size: few
CDR3 protein: CASSLQVSYNEQFF
CDR3 DNA: TGTGCCAGCAGTCTCCAGGTTTCCTACAATGAGCAGTTCTTC

J gene: TRBJ1-2
V gene: TRBV7-3
D gene: NA
clone size: NA
CDR3 protein: CASSLEGGAVYGYTF
CDR3 DNA: TGTGCCAGCAGCTTAGAAGGAGGCGCGGTGTATGGCTACACCTTC

J gene: TRBJ2-5
V gene: TRBV6-5
D gene: TRBD1
clone size: NA
CDR3 protein: CASRQGLNLETQYF
CDR3 DNA: TGTGCCAGCAGACAGGGGCTGAATTTAGAGACCCAGTACTTC

J gene: TRBJ2-5
V gene: TRBV7-6
D gene: NA
clone size: NA
CDR3 protein: CASRHLQGTQYF
CDR3 DNA: TGTGCCAGCAGACACCTTCAGGGTACCCAGTACTTC

J gene: TRBJ2-7
V gene: TRBV4-1
D gene: NA
clone size: NA
CDR3 protein: CASSQSEVSYEQYF
CDR3 DNA: TGCGCCAGCAGCCAATCGGAGGTCTCCTACGAGCAGTACTTC

J gene: TRBJ1-1
V gene: TRBV7-8
D gene: NA
clone size: NA
CDR3 protein: CASSLGGGHSNTEAFF
CDR3 DNA: TGTGCCAGCAGCTTAGGGGGGGGACACTCGAACACTGAAGCTTTCTTT

J gene: TRBJ1-2
V gene: TRBV13
D gene: NA
clone size: NA
CDR3 protein: CASSLSLTTKPNYGYTF
CDR3 DNA: TGTGCCAGCAGCTTAAGCCTCACTACTAAGCCTAACTATGGCTACACCTTC

J gene: TRBJ1-6
V gene: TRBV18
D gene: NA
clone size: NA
CDR3 protein: CASSPTGRDSPLHF
CDR3 DNA: TGTGCCAGCTCGCCTACAGGGCGGGATTCACCCCTCCACTTT

J gene: TRBJ1-3
V gene: TRBV6-6
D gene: TRBD1
clone size: NA
CDR3 protein: CASSFSTQGDGNTIYF
CDR3 DNA: TGTGCCAGCAGTTTTTCCACACAGGGGGATGGAAACACCATATATTTT

J gene: TRBJ2-1
V gene: TRBV5-4
D gene: NA
clone size: NA
CDR3 protein: CASSLAGQGRAEQFF
CDR3 DNA: TGTGCCAGCAGCTTGGCCGGGCAGGGGCGTGCTGAGCAGTTCTTC

J gene: TRBJ2-1
V gene: TRBV5-1
D gene: NA
clone size: NA
CDR3 protein: CASSLLASGNNEQFF
CDR3 DNA: TGCGCCAGCAGCTTACTAGCCTCCGGTAACAATGAGCAGTTCTTC

J gene: TRBJ1-5
V gene: TRBV9
D gene: TRBD1
clone size: NA
CDR3 protein: CASSVTPGQGFQPQHF
CDR3 DNA: TGTGCCAGCAGCGTAACCCCTGGACAGGGGTTTCAGCCCCAGCATTTT

J gene: TRBJ2-1
V gene: TRBV19
D gene: NA
clone size: NA
CDR3 protein: CASSILTGTYNEQFF
CDR3 DNA: TGTGCCAGTAGTATTCTAACAGGGACCTACAATGAGCAGTTCTTC

J gene: TRBJ2-7
V gene: TRBV10-3
D gene: TRBD1
clone size: NA
CDR3 protein: CAISELQGAYEQYF
CDR3 DNA: TGTGCCATCAGTGAATTACAGGGGGCCTACGAGCAGTACTTC

J gene: TRBJ2-1
V gene: TRBV29-1
D gene: TRBD2
clone size: once
CDR3 protein: CSVAGLAYNEQFF
CDR3 DNA: TGCAGCGTTGCGGGACTAGCCTACAATGAGCAGTTCTTC

J gene: TRBJ1-6
V gene: TRBV6-5
D gene: NA
clone size: NA
CDR3 protein: CASSYPGERSPLHF
CDR3 DNA: TGTGCCAGCAGTTACCCAGGGGAACGGTCACCCCTCCACTTT

J gene: TRBJ2-3
V gene: TRBV7-2
D gene: NA
clone size: NA
CDR3 protein: CASSLASGPSTDTQYF
CDR3 DNA: TGTGCCAGCAGCTTAGCGAGCGGCCCTAGCACAGATACGCAGTATTTT

J gene: TRBJ1-1
V gene: TRBV7-9
D gene: TRBD1
clone size: NA
CDR3 protein: CASSTEGTAGSNEAFF
CDR3 DNA: TGTGCCAGCAGCACAGAGGGGACAGCGGGCTCTAATGAAGCTTTCTTT

J gene: TRBJ1-4
V gene: TRBV9
D gene: TRBD1
clone size: NA
CDR3 protein: CASIGTAFNEKLFF
CDR3 DNA: TGTGCCAGCATCGGGACAGCTTTTAATGAAAAACTGTTTTTT

J gene: TRBJ1-1
V gene: TRBV29-1
D gene: NA
clone size: NA
CDR3 protein: CSAPRQEGTEAFF
CDR3 DNA: TGCAGCGCACCCAGACAGGAAGGCACTGAAGCTTTCTTT

J gene: TRBJ2-1
V gene: TRBV2
D gene: NA
clone size: NA
CDR3 protein: CASRQGGEQFF
CDR3 DNA: TGTGCCAGCAGGCAGGGTGGTGAGCAGTTCTTC